Shown below are 20 T cell receptor beta chains from a single sample sequenced in a study of T-cell memory formation after mild COVID-19. MiXCR was run by TCRdb on the 5' RACE reads, yielding one entry per CDR3 protein. The table lists a few hundred thousand distinct CDR3 sequences, around 27% of them singletons. The specimen was PBMCs or a T cell subset sorted from them (not recorded which). The receptors originated from an adult woman who had mild COVID-19 (a few samples of this study predate the infection). Cell type and time point are not known.

The CDR3 DNA reads TGTGCCATCAGCCAAAGCTCCTACAATGAGCAGTTCTTC. Translation: CAISQSSYNEQFF. The V gene is TRBV10-3, the J gene TRBJ2-1; D unclear. Germline CDR1 reads ENHRY; CDR2 reads SYGVKD. The CDR3 loop spans 13 amino acids. V was clipped by 6 bases and J by 0 bases, with 6 bases between them.

This clonotype was recorded a few times. The genes are TRBV13 and TRBJ2-1, with a tentative D call TRBD2 (6 bases). V was clipped by 5 bases and J by 9 bases, with 17 bases between them. The V gene's germline CDR1 is PRHDT and CDR2 FYEKMQ (reference sequence). The CDR3 loop spans 14 amino acids. The CDR3 is CASSPRASDLEQFF. The CDR3 nucleotides are TGTGCCAGCAGCCCGAGGGCTAGCGATCTTGAGCAGTTCTTC. Supplemented by reference TRBV13 and TRBJ2-1, the full variable domain reads AAGVIQSPRHLIKEKRETATLKCYPIPRHDTVYWYQQGPGQDPQFLISFYEKMQSDKGSIPDRFSAQQFSDYHSELNMSSLELGDSALYFCASSPRASDLEQFFGPGTRLTVL.

The rearrangement joins TRBV27 to TRBJ1-1, with D possibly being TRBD1 (5 bases). The germline V and J ends were trimmed by 6 bases and 10 bases, with 18 bases remaining between them. The length of the CDR3 is 13 residues. Germline-derived CDR1 and CDR2 are MNHEY and SMNVEV (reference sequence). CDR3 nucleotides: TGTGCCAGCAGCCCCGCCTTACAGGTTTTAGCTTTCTTT. This codes for CASSPALQVLAFF.

This rearrangement joins TRBV28 to TRBJ2-7; 8 bases map to TRBD2. Germline values: CDR1 MDHEN, CDR2 SYDVKM. The CDR3 contains 16 residues. The V gene end was trimmed by 8 bases and the J gene end by 0 bases; junction bases not matched to a gene: 12. CDR3 bases: TGTGCCAGCGTTGGGTCAGGAGCGGGGGACTCCTACGAGCAGTACTTC. It encodes CASVGSGAGDSYEQYF. Variable domain in full (rest from reference TRBV28 and TRBJ2-7): DVKVTQSSRYLVKRTGEKVFLECVQDMDHENMFWYRQDPGLGLRLIYFSYDVKMKEKGDIPEGYSVSREKKERFSLILESASTNQTSMYLCASVGSGAGDSYEQYFGPGTRLTVT.

This clonotype was seen a handful of times. This chain's CDR3 is CSAQREMDTDTQYF. CDR3 DNA: TGCAGTGCCCAGCGGGAGATGGATACAGATACGCAGTATTTT. J is TRBJ2-3 and V is TRBV20-1; TRBD2 aligns across 8 bases. The CDR3 consists of 14 residues. The J segment lost 3 bases and the V segment lost 6 bases, leaving 8 bases of the junction unmatched. Looked up from germline, CDR1 is DFQATT and CDR2 is SNEGSKA (reference sequence).

The V gene is TRBV21-1, the J gene TRBJ2-6. TRBV21-1 is a pseudogene. CDR3 length: 18 residues. The CDR3 DNA reads TGTGCCAGCAGCAAAGAGTTCAGACACCGCTCTGGGGCCAACGTCCTGACTTTC. This translates into CASSKEFRHRSGANVLTF.

The genes are TRBV6-5 and TRBJ2-3, with no clear D. CDR3 size: 16 residues. Trimming cost V 0 bases and J 2 bases, with 12 bases left between them. CDR1 MNHEY and CDR2 SVGAGI come from the germline V gene. CDR3 sequence: CASSYSGPPFTDTQYF. The CDR3, as DNA: TGTGCCAGCAGTTACTCGGGTCCTCCCTTCACAGATACGCAGTATTTT.

Only a few counts were recorded for this clonotype. The chain recombines TRBV5-1 with TRBJ2-1, with 10 bases lining up with TRBD1. The CDR3 length is 15 residues. The germline V gene encodes CDR1 SGHRS and CDR2 YFSETQ. With V trimmed by 4 bases and J by 7 bases, 8 bases remained unmatched. The CDR3 loop is CASSLQGQGRNEQFF. The DNA of the CDR3 is TGCGCCAGCAGCCTGCAGGGACAGGGGAGGAATGAGCAGTTCTTC.

V gene TRBV4-2 combines with J gene TRBJ2-7, with a possible D match to TRBD2 (6 bases). This CDR3 region has 15 residues. V was pared by 2 bases and J by 1 base, with 12 bases between. Per germline, CDR1 LGHNA and CDR2 YNFKEQ. The CDR3 sequence is CASSQRGDSSYEQYF. CDR3 coding DNA: TGTGCCAGCAGCCAACGAGGGGACTCATCCTACGAGCAGTACTTC.

This clonotype has only a few counts. V usage is TRBV29-1 and J usage is TRBJ2-7; D assignment may be TRBD1 or TRBD2 (6 bases each). The CDR3 runs 14 residues. Germline loops: CDR1 SQVTM, CDR2 ANQGSEA. Between the trimmed V and J ends, which lost 1 base and 4 bases, there was a span of 14 bases. As DNA, the CDR3 is TGCAGCGTTGAAGGAGGGGGGAACAAGTACGAGCAGTACTTC. The encoded protein is CSVEGGGNKYEQYF.

This clonotype has more than one count but fewer than ten. The chain links TRBV4-1 to TRBJ2-7, with a tentative D call TRBD1 (5 bases). This CDR3 region has 16 residues. The germline gives CDR1 MGHRA, CDR2 YSYEKL. Trimming left V 0 bases short and J 1 base short, with 13 bases between. The CDR3 sequence: CASSQEGTGPSYEQYF. The CDR3 DNA reads as TGCGCCAGCAGCCAAGAAGGCACAGGTCCTTCCTACGAGCAGTACTTC.

This clonotype has a count of ten or more. The gene calls are TRBV29-1 and TRBJ2-7, with a weak D call TRBD1 (6 bases). Trimming took off 6 bases at V and 3 bases at J, with 9 bases between the two ends. The germline V gene encodes CDR1 SQVTM and CDR2 ANQGSEA. There are 11 residues in the CDR3. The CDR3 DNA sequence: TGCAGCGTACGGACAGTCTACGAGCAGTACTTC. Translated: CSVRTVYEQYF.

This chain joins TRBV4-3 and TRBJ1-3; no reliable D call. Germline CDR1 LGHNA, CDR2 YSLEER. Trimming pared 2 bases from V and 3 bases from J, leaving 8 bases between. The CDR3 consists of 14 residues. Written as DNA, the CDR3 is TGCGCCAGCAGCCAATCCGGGGTTGGAAACACCATATATTTT. Translating gives CASSQSGVGNTIYF.

This clonotype was seen only a few times. V usage is TRBV20-1 and J usage is TRBJ2-7; 7 nucleotides match TRBD1. CDR1 is DFQATT and CDR2 is SNEGSKA in the germline V gene (reference sequence). CDR3 length equals 15 residues. The trim removed 6 bases at V and 0 bases at J, leaving 11 bases unmatched. CDR3: CSAKQGFLNSYEQYF. For the CDR3, the DNA is TGCAGTGCGAAACAGGGGTTTCTCAACTCCTACGAGCAGTACTTC.

The chain carries TRBV7-2 and TRBJ2-5; D unresolved. This CDR3 has 14 residues. CDR1 is SGHTA, CDR2 FQGNSA, per germline. The V end was cut by 6 bases, the J end by 2 bases, with 13 bases between. CDR3 sequence reads: CASRQNLKQETQYF. The CDR3 DNA reads TGTGCCAGCAGACAGAATCTAAAGCAAGAGACCCAGTACTTC.

This chain links TRBV6-5 with TRBJ2-1; TRBD1 matches 7 bases. J lost 8 bases, V lost 6 bases, and 1 base had no gene match. This CDR3 region has 11 residues. Germline V CDR1 and CDR2: MNHEY, SVGAGI. CDR3 in DNA: TGTGCCAGCAGGACAGGGCATGAGCAGTTCTTC. Amino acid sequence: CASRTGHEQFF.

This clonotype was found a few times. The J gene is TRBJ2-7, the V gene TRBV5-1; 8 bases are a match to TRBD2. The length of the CDR3 is 17 residues. CDR1 and CDR2 (germline): SGHRS, YFSETQ. The junction had 12 bases not matched to a gene; V was cut back by 0 bases and J by 4 bases. CDR3: CASSLASGGPSRYEQYF. The CDR3 DNA reads as TGCGCCAGCAGCTTGGCCAGCGGGGGCCCCTCGAGATACGAGCAGTACTTC.

The CDR3 spells CASSPLFSGSTNYEQYF. Written as DNA, the CDR3 is TGTGCCAGCAGCCCCTTATTCAGCGGGTCCACCAACTACGAGCAGTACTTC. The V and J genes are TRBV3-1 and TRBJ2-7, with D perhaps TRBD2 (6 bases). Between the trimmed V and J ends, which lost 4 bases and 3 bases, there was a span of 22 bases. The CDR3 covers 17 residues. Germline CDR1 is LGHDT and CDR2 is YNNKEL (reference sequence).

This chain connects TRBV19 to TRBJ2-1; TRBD2 matches 14 bases. Per germline, CDR1 LNHDA and CDR2 SQIVND (reference sequence). Trimming took 1 base from V and 1 from J; bases not matched to a gene: 6. The CDR3 loop spans 19 amino acids. CDR3: CASSIAGLAGAVSYNEQFF. The CDR3 DNA is TGTGCCAGTAGTATAGCGGGACTAGCGGGGGCCGTATCCTACAATGAGCAGTTCTTC.

This clonotype was counted only a few times. The chain uses TRBV5-1 and TRBJ2-7; D might be TRBD2 (6 bases). CDR1 and CDR2 from the germline V gene are SGHRS and YFSETQ. V was pared by 3 bases and J by 7 bases, with 20 bases between. The CDR3 spans 15 residues. For the CDR3, the DNA is TGCGCCAGCAGCTCTCCGGGACGCTCGGCGGGGGAGCAGTACTTC. Its translation: CASSSPGRSAGEQYF. The whole variable domain, remainder taken from reference TRBV5-1 and TRBJ2-7, is KAGVTQTPRYLIKTRGQQVTLSCSPISGHRSVSWYQQTPGQGLQFLFEYFSETQRNKGNFPGRFSGRQFSNSRSEMNVSTLELGDSALYLCASSSPGRSAGEQYFGPGTRLTVT.